This TCR beta chain came from a study of shared clonotypes between healthy human individuals. Overall study results and limits: Naive subsets, compared against memory subsets, generally had larger estimated richness values. The sampled material consisted only of blood, and tissue repertoires are likely to differ.

Trimming took off 4 bases at V and 2 bases at J, with 27 bases between the two ends. CDR1 is SQVTM, CDR2 ANQGSEA, per germline. This CDR3 contains 18 residues. Naive CD8 cells comprised CD45RO-negative, CCR7-positively selected cells, excluding terminally differentiated effector memory CD45RA+ cells. About this clone: Its antigen remains unidentified.

Some clones are missing from TCRdb's copy, which holds only in-frame ones; the method was immunoSEQ multiplex PCR. The sample has about 2.1 million clones, about 93% seen once. J is TRBJ2-7 and V is TRBV29-1; either TRBD1 or TRBD2 may fit D (5 bases each). This TCR derives from a young man in good health. Some clones in this sample may be carry-over from other donors' samples. Sequenced: naive CD8+ T cells from PBMCs. CDR3 sequence: CSVGAAPTPGPNPYEQYF. The CDR3, as DNA: TGCAGCGTTGGGGCAGCGCCTACGCCGGGGCCGAACCCCTACGAGCAGTACTTC.